The 29 T cell receptor beta chains given below trace back to one sample, sequenced in a study of blood T cell repertoires in COVID-19. The method was immunoSEQ multiplex PCR; TCRdb's version includes in-frame clones alone and lacks a portion of them. In the table there are around 100,000 clones, under 80% of which are singletons. The sample comprised peripheral blood. The receptors derive from a man between 65 and 85 years old with active or convalescent COVID-19.

The rearrangement joins TRBV28 to TRBJ2-7; 10 bases are shared with TRBD2. CDR3 length: 16 amino acids. Losses at the gene ends were 6 bases for V and 5 bases for J; bases not matched to a gene: 13. Germline CDR1 and CDR2: MDHEN and SYDVKM. The CDR3 region has the DNA TGTGCCAGCAGAACCCCCCGGGCTAGCGGGAGAAACGAGCAGTACTTC. Its translation: CASRTPRASGRNEQYF.

The V gene is TRBV28, the J gene TRBJ2-7; 7 nucleotides line up with TRBD2. The trim removed 4 bases at V and 5 bases at J, leaving 11 bases unmatched. Per germline, CDR1 MDHEN and CDR2 SYDVKM. CDR3 length equals 15 residues. The CDR3 loop is CASSSTWDYRDEQYF. The CDR3 DNA is TGTGCCAGCAGTTCGACGTGGGACTATCGGGACGAGCAGTACTTC.

The chain uses TRBV18 and TRBJ1-6, with TRBD1 matching over 9 bases. The CDR3 extends over 14 amino acids. V dropped 2 bases and J dropped 8; count of bases not matched to a gene: 1. Germline lookup yields CDR1 KGHSH and CDR2 LQKENI. The CDR3 region has the DNA TGTGCCAGCTCACCAGACAGGGGGGATTCACCCCTCCACTTT. Translated: CASSPDRGDSPLHF.

This clone has a single count. The chain carries TRBV18 and TRBJ2-7; 8 nucleotides line up with TRBD1. The CDR3 sequence is 16 residues long. The germline gives CDR1 KGHSH, CDR2 LQKENI. J was trimmed by 3 bases and V by 0 bases; bases with no gene match: 7. CDR3 in DNA: TGTGCCAGCTCACCACCCGGACAGGGAAGGGGCTACGAGCAGTACTTC. Its protein product is CASSPPGQGRGYEQYF.

This clone appeared once. The J gene is TRBJ1-2, the V gene TRBV19; no definite D call. Deletions cut 4 bases from V and 3 bases from J, with 12 bases between. Per germline, CDR1 LNHDA and CDR2 SQIVND (reference sequence). This CDR3 spans 14 amino acids. The CDR3 DNA is TGTGCCAGTAGTAAATATGAGGAGCACTATGGCTACACCTTC. It codes for CASSKYEEHYGYTF.

The chain uses TRBV18 and TRBJ2-1; 12 nucleotides align to TRBD2. The CDR3 is 15 amino acids. Trimming at V came to 5 bases and at J to 8 bases, leaving 7 bases not matched to a gene. Germline V gene sequence: CDR1 KGHSH, CDR2 LQKENI. CDR3 DNA: TGTGCCAGCTCAGGACTAGCGGGAAAACTCGATGAGCAGTTCTTC. Protein product: CASSGLAGKLDEQFF.

This clone was seen only once. J is TRBJ2-1 and V is TRBV5-6; 10 bases match TRBD1. Germline V gene data show CDR1 as SGHDT and CDR2 as YYEEEE. V trimming: 3 bases; J trimming: 6 bases; junction bases outside the gene matches: 12. This CDR3 spans 17 amino acids. The CDR3 here is CASSYVFGTGVGNEQFF. DNA of the CDR3: TGTGCCAGCAGCTACGTTTTCGGGACAGGGGTAGGCAATGAGCAGTTCTTC.

In nucleotides, the CDR3 is TGCGCCAGCAGTTCGGGCTCCTACGAGCAGTACTTC. It translates to CASSSGSYEQYF. The genes are TRBV10-2 and TRBJ2-7, with D uncertain. The CDR3 runs 12 residues. CDR1 and CDR2 from the germline V gene are WSHSY and SAAADI. Trimming removed 5 bases from V and 0 bases from J, with 5 bases in between.

This sequence joins TRBV6-6 and TRBJ2-2, with TRBD1 matching over 7 bases. The CDR3 is 16 amino acids. Germline assignment: CDR1 MNHNY and CDR2 SVGAGI (reference sequence). Unmatched junction bases numbered 7, after V lost 6 bases and J lost 0 bases. DNA of the CDR3: TGTGCCAGCAGCTCGGACAGGCCACCGAACACCGGGGAGCTGTTTTTT. Protein product: CASSSDRPPNTGELFF.

The V and J genes are TRBV5-4 and TRBJ2-1, with 10 nucleotides matching TRBD1. With V trimmed by 4 bases and J by 10 bases, 14 bases remained unmatched. This CDR3 has 16 residues. Germline V gene sequence: CDR1 SGHNT, CDR2 YYREEE (reference sequence). CDR3 nucleotide sequence: TGTGCCAGCAGCCCCCGGGACAGGGGTTACATGGACGAGCAGTTCTTC. Protein sequence: CASSPRDRGYMDEQFF.

J is TRBJ1-3 and V is TRBV27; tentatively, D is TRBD1 (5 bases). Germline values: CDR1 MNHEY, CDR2 SMNVEV (reference sequence). Trimming took off 4 bases at V and 0 bases at J, with 10 bases between the two ends. CDR3 length: 15 residues. The CDR3 DNA reads TGTGCCAGCAGTTCGACAGCGAGCTCTGGAAACACCATATATTTT. It yields the protein CASSSTASSGNTIYF.

This chain connects TRBV2 to TRBJ2-1, with D possibly being TRBD2 (5 bases). CDR1 and CDR2 from the germline V gene are SNHLY and FYNNEI. Between the trimmed V and J ends, which lost 10 bases and 13 bases, there was a span of 20 bases. The CDR3 runs 12 residues. This CDR3 reads CATGDLANTQFF. As DNA, the CDR3 is TGTGCCACCGGCGATTTAGCGAACACTCAGTTCTTC.

The chain couples TRBV28 to TRBJ2-5; TRBD1 agrees at 7 bases. This CDR3 is built from 15 residues. Germline-derived CDR1 and CDR2 are MDHEN and SYDVKM. V lost 5 bases to trimming and J lost 4 bases; unmatched junction nucleotides: 10. CDR3 in DNA: TGTGCCAGCAGTCCCCCAGGGGGTCAGCCAGAGACCCAGTACTTC. It translates to CASSPPGGQPETQYF.

The gene calls are TRBV29-1 and TRBJ1-5; a weak D match, TRBD1 (5 bases). From germline, CDR1 is SQVTM and CDR2 ANQGSEA. This CDR3 is 13 amino acids long. Trimming shortened V by 4 bases and J by 0 bases, and 7 bases separated the two germline ends. CDR3 DNA sequence: TGCAGCGTTGGGGGCGATAGCAATCAGCCCCAGCATTTT. It is translated as CSVGGDSNQPQHF.

The chain recombines TRBV2 with TRBJ2-2; TRBD1 matches 10 bases. This CDR3 is 16 amino acids long. Losses at the gene ends were 6 bases for V and 5 bases for J; bases not matched to a gene: 9. In germline, CDR1 is SNHLY, CDR2 FYNNEI. CDR3 sequence (DNA): TGTGCCAGCAGCGGGACAGGGGTTGGAGGGACCGGGGAGCTGTTTTTT. Its translation is CASSGTGVGGTGELFF.

The chain carries TRBV11-2 and TRBJ2-5, with 8 bases that match TRBD2. Trimming took 0 bases from V and 0 from J; bases not matched to a gene: 6. The CDR3 spans 17 residues. Germline lookup yields CDR1 SGHAT and CDR2 FQNNGV. CDR3 region: CASSLEGLVYNQETQYF. CDR3 bases: TGTGCCAGCAGCTTAGAGGGACTAGTCTACAACCAAGAGACCCAGTACTTC. Full variable domain (outside the CDR3, taken from reference TRBV11-2 and TRBJ2-5): EAGVAQSPRYKIIEKRQSVAFWCNPISGHATLYWYQQILGQGPKLLIQFQNNGVVDDSQLPKDRFSAERLKGVDSTLKIQPAKLEDSAVYLCASSLEGLVYNQETQYFGPGTRLLVL.

The chain employs TRBV5-1 and TRBJ2-1; D possibly corresponds to TRBD2 (6 bases). Trimming stripped 2 bases from V and 3 bases from J, with 21 bases between. This CDR3 spans 18 amino acids. CDR1 and CDR2 from the germline V gene are SGHRS and YFSETQ. CDR3 bases: TGCGCCAGCAGCTTTACTAGCTCCTGGCGTAATAACTACAATGAGCAGTTCTTC. As protein: CASSFTSSWRNNYNEQFF.

The chain carries TRBV5-1 and TRBJ2-1; 8 nucleotides match TRBD1. This CDR3 contains 14 residues. CDR1 and CDR2 from the germline V gene are SGHRS and YFSETQ. V lost 8 bases and J lost 7; bases outside the gene matches: 11. The CDR3, as DNA: TGCGCCAGTTCTGAGAGGACAGGGCCTAATGAGCAGTTCTTC. Its protein product is CASSERTGPNEQFF. Full variable domain (missing parts from reference TRBV5-1 and TRBJ2-1): KAGVTQTPRYLIKTRGQQVTLSCSPISGHRSVSWYQQTPGQGLQFLFEYFSETQRNKGNFPGRFSGRQFSNSRSEMNVSTLELGDSALYLCASSERTGPNEQFFGPGTRLTVL.

Only a few counts were recorded for this clone. The chain uses TRBV3-1 (or the pseudogene TRBV3-2) and TRBJ2-7, with TRBD2 as a possible D gene (6 bases). V was clipped by 0 bases and J by 3 bases, with 12 bases between them. The V gene's germline CDR1 is LGHDT and CDR2 YNNKEL (reference sequence). CDR3 length equals 15 residues. CDR3 sequence: CASSQENVGSYEQYF. CDR3 DNA sequence: TGTGCCAGCAGCCAAGAGAACGTCGGGAGCTACGAGCAGTACTTC.

The J gene is TRBJ2-7, the V gene TRBV5-1; 11 bases match TRBD2. The germline V gene encodes CDR1 SGHRS and CDR2 YFSETQ. The CDR3 runs to 17 residues. J lost 0 bases, V lost 3 bases, and 8 bases had no gene match. The CDR3 coding sequence is TGCGCCAGCAGCTCGCTCACTAGCGGGGGCCTCTCCTACGAGCAGTACTTC. It yields the protein CASSSLTSGGLSYEQYF.

The CDR3 sequence is CASSPWEWGRNEQFF. The CDR3 DNA sequence: TGCGCCAGCAGCCCCTGGGAGTGGGGGCGCAATGAGCAGTTCTTC. The chain is built from TRBV5-1 and TRBJ2-1; D is possibly TRBD1 (6 bases). Trimming removed 4 bases at V and 6 bases at J, with 17 bases between. Germline V lookup: CDR1 SGHRS, CDR2 YFSETQ. The CDR3 has 15 residues.

This rearrangement joins TRBV27 to TRBJ2-7, with TRBD1 as a possible D gene (6 bases). Germline-derived CDR1 and CDR2 are MNHEY and SMNVEV (reference sequence). The CDR3 consists of 15 residues. Trimming removed 0 bases at V and 0 bases at J, with 9 bases between. This CDR3 reads CASSLSIGGSYEQYF. The DNA for the CDR3 is TGTGCCAGCAGTTTATCTATAGGGGGCTCCTACGAGCAGTACTTC.

This clone has a single count. The chain joins TRBV19 to TRBJ2-1; possible D gene TRBD1, 7 bases. There are 15 residues in the CDR3. CDR1 and CDR2 from the germline V gene are LNHDA and SQIVND (reference sequence). Trimming cost V 5 bases and J 6 bases, with 17 bases left between them. In nucleotides, the CDR3 is TGTGCCAGTAGTTCTTCGGGGGCAGGGGGCAATGAGCAGTTCTTC. Its protein is CASSSSGAGGNEQFF.

The chain has TRBV5-5 and TRBJ1-5, with a tentative D call TRBD1 (5 bases). Germline V CDR1 and CDR2: SGHKS, YYEKEE (reference sequence). V lost 0 bases and J lost 7, with 17 bases in between. This CDR3 has 16 residues. CDR3 nucleotides: TGTGCCAGCAGCTTGGGAGGCGGGCAGGGAGGCCAGCCCCAGCATTTT. Encoded protein: CASSLGGGQGGQPQHF.

The gene calls are TRBV5-1 and TRBJ2-3; 8 bases are a match to TRBD2. Germline V gene lookup returns CDR1 SGHRS and CDR2 YFSETQ. The V segment lost 4 bases and the J segment 10 bases; nucleotides outside the gene matches: 14. The CDR3 length is 15 residues. CDR3 in DNA: TGCGCCAGCAGCACACCAGCGGGAGAAGTTGGTGCGCAGTATTTT. Translation: CASSTPAGEVGAQYF.

This chain uses TRBV28 with TRBJ2-7; 10 bases match TRBD2. The V gene end was trimmed by 8 bases and the J gene end by 2 bases; junction bases not matched to a gene: 6. This CDR3 spans 14 amino acids. Germline V CDR1 and CDR2: MDHEN, SYDVKM. CDR3 loop: CASHSSGRTYEQYF. CDR3 nucleotides: TGTGCCAGCCATTCTAGCGGGAGAACCTACGAGCAGTACTTC.

The rearrangement links TRBV7-9 to TRBJ2-7; tentative D call: TRBD2 (6 bases). Germline CDR1 is SEHNR and CDR2 is FQNEAQ (reference sequence). This CDR3 contains 14 residues. Trimming left V 1 base short and J 4 bases short, with 11 bases between. The DNA of the CDR3 is TGTGCCAGCAGCTTAGAAGGGACTTCATACGAGCAGTACTTC. Translated: CASSLEGTSYEQYF.

A word on this clone: The sample holds other DNA sequences that translate to the same CDR3. The rearrangement links TRBV18 to TRBJ2-2; D is perhaps TRBD1 (5 bases). Germline-derived CDR1 and CDR2 are KGHSH and LQKENI. V was cut by 1 base and J by 1 base, with 7 bases left in between. The CDR3 is made up of 15 amino acids. The CDR3 reads CASSPLTGNTGELFF. For the CDR3, the DNA is TGTGCCAGCTCACCACTCACAGGGAACACCGGGGAGCTGTTTTTT. Using reference TRBV18 and TRBJ2-2 for the parts outside the CDR3, the full variable domain is NAGVMQNPRHLVRRRGQEARLRCSPMKGHSHVYWYRQLPEEGLKFMVYLQKENIIDESGMPKERFSAEFPKEGPSILRIQQVVRGDSAAYFCASSPLTGNTGELFFGEGSRLTVL.

The chain employs TRBV6-1 and TRBJ1-2; D is uncertain. Germline values: CDR1 MNHNS, CDR2 SASEGT. The V end lost 2 bases, the J end lost 4 bases, and 14 bases lay between the germline ends. The CDR3 spans 15 residues. The CDR3: CASSELTTSSYGYTF. The CDR3 DNA reads as TGTGCCAGCAGTGAACTGACAACTTCGAGCTATGGCTACACCTTC.